This TCR beta chain was sequenced during a study of cytomegalovirus exposure and HLA in healthy donors. Study information: Counted in an early data release were about 85 million unique TCRs from HLA-typed donors.

Study-wide findings and caveats: In an earlier analysis, in some 500 donors, most V segments appeared productive either ~90% or ~30% of the time. Donors belonging to an Asian-associated ancestry cluster reportedly showed fewer N-insertions in productive TCRs than the approximately 700-donor mean, according to what a later analysis found.

As to this clone: Its antigen is unknown.

Germline CDR1 SGHKS, CDR2 YYEKEE (reference sequence). The CDR3 is 13 residues long. V was clipped by 4 bases and J by 0 bases, with 8 bases between them. Primers included in the PCR were 60 Vbeta and 13 Jbeta primers. In the study's own analysis: As a later analysis found, there were approximately 80 million unique TCR beta chains, of which some 10 million were shared. Sequencing used immunoSEQ multiplex PCR; TCRdb keeps in-frame clones, though not all of them. V and J calls and clone size are those listed in that table; D and trimming were worked out from the DNA. The repertoire holds 90,000 to 95,000 clones, around 76% seen once, with 0.45% to 0.6% in the top ten.

The clonotype comes from a man aged 25-40 years in good health and CMV-seronegative. The sample taken for sequencing was PBMCs. The V gene is TRBV5-5, the J gene TRBJ2-7, with a weak D call TRBD1 (5 bases). The CDR3 protein is CASSITGSYEQYF. The CDR3 DNA reads TGTGCCAGCAGCATAACAGGCTCCTACGAGCAGTACTTC.